This passage covers 3 T cell receptor beta chains from one sample sequenced in a study of T cells in women clearing cervical HPV infection. Only in-frame clones appear in the TCRdb table, and some are missing; sequencing was by immunoSEQ multiplex PCR. The sample has about 23,000 clones. What was sequenced was blood buffy coat. The receptors come from a woman between 18 and 70 years old with a cervical HPV16 infection that either progressed to CIN3+ or cleared (not recorded which).

Worth noting for this clone: Sequencing ends 3 residues short of the CDR3 end; the germline J gene provides the rest. The rearrangement uses TRBV6-1 and TRBJ1-1; the match to TRBD1 covers 7 bases. The CDR3 length is 14 residues. CDR1 is MNHNS and CDR2 is SASEGT in the germline V gene. Trimming took 1 base from V and 4 from J; bases not matched to a gene: 3. CDR3 loop: CASSEEGQITEAFF. The covered CDR3 bases are TGTGCCAGCAGTGAAGAGGGACAGATCACTGAA.

As regards this clone: The missing CDR3 end, 3 residues past where the read stops, is filled in from the germline J gene. The chain recombines TRBV12-3 or TRBV12-4 with TRBJ1-3; D remains ambiguous. Trimming pared 3 bases from V and 3 bases from J, leaving 3 bases between. The CDR3 is made up of 12 amino acids. Partial CDR3 DNA: TGTGCCAGCAGTTTTAATGGAAACACC. The encoded protein is CASSFNGNT. The CDR3 as a whole reads CASSFNGNTIYF.

A note on this clone: Read data end 3 residues before the CDR3 end; the end is taken from the germline J gene. The chain is built from TRBV30 and TRBJ2-2; a possible D gene is TRBD1 (5 bases). The CDR3 has 13 residues. Germline CDR1 and CDR2: GTSNPN and SVGIG (reference sequence). The DNA read from the CDR3 is TGTGCCTGGAGTACCTCTGGGGCCAACGTG. It codes for CAWSTSGANV. The CDR3 in full is CAWSTSGANVLFF. The full variable domain, with the rest looked up from reference TRBV30 and TRBJ2-2, is SQTIHQWPATLVQPVGSPLSLECTVEGTSNPNLYWYRQAAGRGLQLLFYSVGIGQISSEVPQNLSASRPQDRQFILSSKKLLLSDSGFYLCAWSTSGANVLFFGEGSRLTVL.